The 20 T cell receptor beta chains presented below share a single source sample, sequenced in a study of T-cell reconstitution after alpha-beta-depleted transplantation in children. TCRbeta library preparation incorporated unique molecular identifiers. One entry per CDR3 protein results from TCRdb running MiXCR on the PCR reads. This table holds approximately 210,000 distinct CDR3 sequences, more than 12% found once. Here the sequenced sample was PBMCs from the stem cell graft donor, taken from the stem cell graft. Every receptor here comes from a human donor who donated a stem cell graft to a child with acute lymphoblastic leukemia.

This clonotype has ten or more counts. V usage is TRBV12-3 or TRBV12-4 and J usage is TRBJ1-1; D unclear. CDR3 length: 13 residues. V was clipped by 7 bases and J by 1 base, with 10 bases between them. CDR3 coding DNA: TGTGCCAGCACCTTACACTGGAACACTGAAGCTTTCTTT. As protein: CASTLHWNTEAFF.

As to this clonotype: The CDR3 ends on some other residue instead of the conserved phenylalanine or tryptophan, so this is likely a read error. The V call is TRBV12-3 or TRBV12-4, the J call TRBJ1-1, with D possibly being TRBD1 (5 bases). The V gene lost 2 bases and the J gene lost 4 bases, with 11 bases spanning the gap. CDR3 length: 14 amino acids. The CDR3 sequence: CASSLSGGVTEAFL. The CDR3 region has the DNA TGTGCCAGCAGTTTATCGGGGGGGGTCACTGAAGCTTTCCTT.

The chain carries TRBV11-2 and TRBJ1-4, with D uncertain. V lost 6 bases to trimming and J lost 8 bases, with 10 bases between them. CDR1 is SGHAT and CDR2 is FQNNGV in the germline V gene. The CDR3 consists of 12 residues. CDR3 sequence (DNA): TGTGCCAGCAGGGCTGGGCGGGAAAAACTGTTTTTT. As protein: CASRAGREKLFF.

This chain links TRBV5-1 with TRBJ2-1, with 9 bases identical to TRBD2. V was pared by 0 bases and J by 9 bases, with 7 bases of the junction left unmatched. CDR1 is SGHRS, CDR2 YFSETQ, per germline. The CDR3 is 15 residues long. For the CDR3, the DNA is TGCGCCAGCAGCTTGGTAGCTAGCGGGATGACTGAGCAGTTCTTC. Its protein product is CASSLVASGMTEQFF.

This clonotype has more than one count but fewer than ten. The chain joins TRBV11-2 to TRBJ2-5, with TRBD1 matching 7 bases. The germline V gene has CDR1 SGHAT and CDR2 FQNNGV. Trimming removed 3 bases from V and 5 bases from J; junction bases left unmatched: 12. The CDR3 is 16 residues long. In DNA form, the CDR3 reads TGTGCCAGCAGCTTCCTCTCAGGGGGTGCAGTGGAGACCCAGTACTTC. Encoded protein: CASSFLSGGAVETQYF.

Many counts were recorded for this clonotype. The V call is TRBV20-1, the J call TRBJ2-3; TRBD2 might be the D (6 bases). The V and J ends lost 1 base and 4 bases respectively, with 15 bases between them. The CDR3 sequence is 15 residues long. CDR1 and CDR2 (germline): DFQATT, SNEGSKA (reference sequence). This CDR3 is CSARGSSEVADTQYF. The CDR3 coding sequence is TGCAGTGCTAGAGGGTCTAGCGAGGTTGCAGATACGCAGTATTTT.

This clonotype appeared many times. This chain connects TRBV5-1 to TRBJ2-7, with D possibly TRBD1 on 5 matching bases. Trimming stripped 0 bases from V and 2 bases from J, with 9 bases between. The CDR3 sequence is 14 residues long. Germline V gene data show CDR1 as SGHRS and CDR2 as YFSETQ. The CDR3 bases are TGCGCCAGCAGCTTGGAGGGCAGGGCCTACGAGCAGTACTTC. Protein: CASSLEGRAYEQYF.

This clonotype was observed many times. J is TRBJ1-1 and V is TRBV7-2; D not resolved. Germline V lookup: CDR1 SGHTA, CDR2 FQGNSA. This CDR3 region has 16 residues. The germline V and J ends were trimmed by 2 bases and 5 bases, with 18 bases remaining between them. The CDR3 region is CASSLTVSRSGTEAFF. The CDR3 DNA is TGTGCCAGCAGCTTAACGGTTTCCAGGTCGGGGACTGAAGCTTTCTTT.

This clonotype was seen many times. The chain carries TRBV7-9 and TRBJ1-1; TRBD1 agrees at 7 bases. The junction had 21 bases not matched to a gene; V was cut back by 5 bases and J by 0 bases. CDR1 SEHNR and CDR2 FQNEAQ come from the germline V gene (reference sequence). The CDR3 is 20 amino acids. The CDR3 nucleotides are TGTGCCAGCAGCCTATATCATCCGTCCGCCAGGGGGGCCATGAACACTGAAGCTTTCTTT. This gives the protein CASSLYHPSARGAMNTEAFF.

This clonotype was counted at least ten times. The J gene is TRBJ2-7, the V gene TRBV12-3 or TRBV12-4; D not certain. Trimming took 2 bases from V and 0 from J, leaving 11 bases between them. CDR3 size: 15 residues. CDR3 in amino acids: CASSLTKGYSYEQYF. The CDR3 region has the DNA TGTGCCAGCAGTTTAACTAAAGGGTACTCCTACGAGCAGTACTTC.

This clonotype has ten or more counts. The chain links TRBV18 to TRBJ2-1, with 9 bases matching TRBD2. Germline CDR1 reads KGHSH; CDR2 reads LQKENI. The CDR3 length is 14 residues. V lost 2 bases and J lost 8; bases outside the gene matches: 4. CDR3 residues: CASSPAGGSDEQFF. The CDR3 DNA sequence: TGTGCCAGCTCACCAGCGGGAGGGAGCGATGAGCAGTTCTTC.

This chain links TRBV5-5 with TRBJ2-1, with D unresolved. The germline V gene has CDR1 SGHKS and CDR2 YYEKEE (reference sequence). This CDR3 comprises 15 residues. V lost 2 bases to trimming and J lost 1 base, with 10 bases between them. CDR3: CASSFDVASYNEQFF. CDR3 DNA: TGTGCCAGCAGCTTTGATGTGGCATCCTACAATGAGCAGTTCTTC. The full variable domain, in which reference TRBV5-5 and TRBJ2-1 provide the parts outside the CDR3, is DAGVTQSPTHLIKTRGQQVTLRCSPISGHKSVSWYQQVLGQGPQFIFQYYEKEERGRGNFPDRFSARQFPNYSSELNVNALLLGDSALYLCASSFDVASYNEQFFGPGTRLTVL.

This clonotype occurred many times. J is TRBJ2-7 and V is TRBV12-3 or TRBV12-4; 8 bases are a match to TRBD2. The length of the CDR3 is 15 residues. V lost 0 bases to trimming and J lost 6 bases; unmatched junction nucleotides: 7. The CDR3 sequence: CASSLAGLALLEQYF. In DNA form, the CDR3 reads TGTGCCAGCAGTTTAGCTGGACTAGCACTTCTCGAGCAGTACTTC.

This clonotype occurred many times. This chain uses TRBV19 with TRBJ2-1; the D gene is possibly TRBD2 (6 bases). This CDR3 is 14 amino acids long. Trimming took off 3 bases at V and 8 bases at J, with 14 bases between the two ends. CDR1 LNHDA and CDR2 SQIVND come from the germline V gene (reference sequence). CDR3 protein: CASSILTGVYEQFF. In DNA form, the CDR3 reads TGTGCCAGTAGTATCCTCACGGGAGTCTATGAGCAGTTCTTC.

This clonotype was seen more than once but under ten times. This chain uses TRBV12-3 or TRBV12-4 with TRBJ2-3, with 9 bases fitting TRBD1. V shed 6 bases and J 2 bases; nucleotides not matched to a gene: 9. This CDR3 region has 16 residues. Written as DNA, the CDR3 is TGTGCCAGCAGCACGACTGACAGGGGGTCCACAGATACGCAGTATTTT. This translates into CASSTTDRGSTDTQYF.

This clonotype was seen at least ten times. The rearrangement uses TRBV5-1 and TRBJ2-5; 7 positions match TRBD2. The CDR3 sequence is 15 residues long. The germline gives CDR1 SGHRS, CDR2 YFSETQ. V lost 4 bases, J lost 1 base, and 7 bases stayed unmatched. The DNA for the CDR3 is TGCGCCAGCAGCCGCCCGGGGACTACCCAAGAGACCCAGTACTTC. It encodes CASSRPGTTQETQYF.

This clonotype came up many times. The chain links TRBV20-1 to TRBJ2-5; perhaps TRBD1 as D (5 bases). Germline lookup yields CDR1 DFQATT and CDR2 SNEGSKA (reference sequence). Deletions cut 3 bases from V and 1 base from J, with 9 bases between. The CDR3 is 13 amino acids. In DNA form, the CDR3 reads TGCAGTGCTAGTGGACAACCCCAAGAGACCCAGTACTTC. It yields the protein CSASGQPQETQYF.

This clonotype was detected ten times or more. The CDR3 spells CSAREVPALRDNEQFF. CDR3 DNA: TGCAGTGCTAGAGAAGTCCCGGCCCTGAGGGACAATGAGCAGTTCTTC. The genes are TRBV20-1 and TRBJ2-1, with a weak D call TRBD2 (5 bases). This CDR3 is built from 16 residues. V lost 0 bases, J lost 5 bases, and 17 bases lay in between. The V gene's germline CDR1 is DFQATT and CDR2 SNEGSKA (reference sequence).

The V and J genes are TRBV7-9 and TRBJ2-7; no clear D. V lost 6 bases and J lost 0, with 9 bases in between. CDR1 is SEHNR, CDR2 FQNEAQ, per germline (reference sequence). The CDR3 extends over 13 amino acids. The CDR3 sequence is CASSFATSYEQYF. CDR3 sequence (DNA): TGTGCCAGCAGTTTCGCCACCTCCTACGAGCAGTACTTC.

This clonotype was counted at least ten times. The chain recombines TRBV5-1 with TRBJ2-3; 9 nucleotides match TRBD2. CDR3 length: 17 amino acids. Germline assignment: CDR1 SGHRS and CDR2 YFSETQ. The ends lost 0 bases at V and 0 bases at J; junction bases unmatched: 5. CDR3 DNA: TGCGCCAGCAGCTTGGAGGCTAGCGGGACCAGCACAGATACGCAGTATTTT. Its translation is CASSLEASGTSTDTQYF.